This TCR beta chain comes out of a study of T-cell reconstitution after alpha-beta-depleted transplantation in children. The TCRbeta library was prepared with unique molecular identifiers. TCRdb fed the PCR reads into MiXCR, producing one record per CDR3 protein. The profile shows 420,000 or so distinct CDR3 sequences, 9.5% to 13% of them singletons. This clonotype has a count of ten or more. This CDR3 spans 13 amino acids. Trimming cost V 3 bases and J 8 bases, with 13 bases left between them. Germline values: CDR1 KGHSH, CDR2 LQKENI. The gene calls are TRBV18 and TRBJ1-1; D unclear. The input for sequencing was PBMCs from the stem cell graft donor, taken from the stem cell graft. This TCR came from a human donor who donated a stem cell graft to a child with acute myeloid leukemia. The CDR3 DNA is TGTGCCAGCTCACCCCGAGGAGGAGAAGAAGCTTTCTTT. Residues: CASSPRGGEEAFF.